The entry that follows covers one T cell receptor beta chain sequence. V lost 4 bases, J lost 4 bases, and 9 bases stayed unmatched. Germline CDR1 is SGHNT and CDR2 is YYREEE (reference sequence). The CDR3 covers 15 residues. The sample belongs to a study of blood T cell repertoires in COVID-19. For the study at large: Specimens from acute and convalescent COVID-19 originated in the United States, Italy and Spain.

Original analysis: Estimates of nucleated cell counts were drawn from the amplification of reference gene primers. The method was immunoSEQ multiplex PCR; TCRdb's version includes in-frame clones alone and lacks a portion of them. The DNA was the basis for D and trimming; V, J and clone size are from that table. The sample carries about 68,000 clones, approximately 79% recorded once. This TCR came from a woman in her forties or fifties with acute or convalescent COVID-19. This rearrangement joins TRBV5-4 to TRBJ1-1, with 8 bases aligning to TRBD1. The sequencing input was peripheral blood. CDR3 sequence: CASSAGTGGTTEAFF. CDR3 DNA sequence: TGTGCCAGCAGCGCTGGGACAGGCGGTACCACTGAAGCTTTCTTT.